One T cell receptor (beta chain) is described in this entry. Its binding antigen is unknown. Base qualities were left out, and no much larger clone turns up one base away. This specimen comes from a study of T cells in localized non-small cell lung cancer (dated by TCRdb to 2018 to 2021). Turning to the overall study: T cell repertoires of a few hundred early-stage NSCLC patients were analyzed, with tumors being compared against uninvolved tumor-adjacent lungs. The cohort comprised around 250 treatment-naïve NSCLC patients with resected, localized lung tumors. The mean age of the NSCLC patients was roughly 70 years, with approximately 130 men and 95 to 110 women.

The immunoSEQ Assay was used to sequence TCR beta CDR3 regions from DNA. The study's processing was this. To compute T cell density, TCR beta template counts were normalized to usable DNA, which was estimated by amplifying housekeeping genes. Richness was estimated using the preseqR package, with extrapolation to 400,000 templates for PBMC samples and to 120,000 templates for tissue samples. Clonality was defined as one minus Pielou's evenness. Differential abundance testing on productive amino-acid clonotypes, with a minimum total count of 5 and an alpha of 0.1, was used to identify tissue-enriched TCRs. The Jaccard Index and the Morisita Overlap Index were used to quantify repertoire overlap between compartments. TCR beta CDR3s were clustered by GLIPH together with public tetramer-defined viral CDR3s, and at least three viral sequences plus V-gene enrichment were required for viral motifs. Held by TCRdb, this immuneACCESS table contains in-frame sequences only and omits some clones. Under half of the omission traces to an unresolved V gene where checked; the cause of the rest is unknown. V, J and clone size are those of that table, while D and trimming were read from the DNA. The sample table lists fewer than 45,000 clones, approximately 86% of them with a count of one. Together, the top ten hold around 6.4% of the sample.

Via the germline V gene, CDR1 is SGHRS and CDR2 YFSETQ. V drops 0 bases and J drops 1 base, leaving 7 bases in between. From the cysteine up to the phenylalanine, the CDR3 has a length of 14 residues. The retained sequence is limited to the CDR3, 42 bases, with the frame set at the first base. At diagnosis, peripheral blood, uninvolved tumor-adjacent lung and tumor were collected and were preserved as a mix of fresh-frozen and FFPE material. Blood samples were analyzed as peripheral blood mononuclear cells for TCR repertoire profiling. Summary of the overall study and its limitations: Uninvolved tumor-adjacent lung showed the highest T cell clonality, higher than tumor, which suggests more focused antigenic responses in the adjacent lung. Because the study design was exploratory, TCR variables were selected using unadjusted p-values without false-discovery rate correction. A median of about 53 of the top 100 tumor clones were detected in paired uninvolved adjacent lung, and some 30 of these tumor clones were also found among the top 100 clones of the paired uninvolved adjacent lung. Longer overall survival was associated with higher blood T cell density, whereas shorter survival was associated with higher adjacent-lung clonality. Because multi-region tumor sequencing was not done, intratumor heterogeneity could not be ruled out.

This specimen consisted of peripheral blood, obtained before any cancer treatment. The sequence was obtained from a man aged 35 to 70 with stage I lung adenocarcinoma. The rearrangement joined TRBV5-1 to TRBJ1-1; TRBD1 is perhaps the D gene, given 6 matching bases. CDR3 reads: CASSLGGGNTEAFF. The nucleotide sequence reads as follows: TGCGCCAGCAGCTTGGGAGGGGGGAACACTGAAGCTTTCTTT. The entire variable domain, with the stretches around the CDR3 drawn from the reference TRBV5-1 and TRBJ1-1 proteins, is KAGVTQTPRYLIKTRGQQVTLSCSPISGHRSVSWYQQTPGQGLQFLFEYFSETQRNKGNFPGRFSGRQFSNSRSEMNVSTLELGDSALYLCASSLGGGNTEAFFGQGTRLTVV.